This T cell receptor beta chain was sequenced during a study of cytomegalovirus exposure and HLA in healthy donors (dated by TCRdb to 2016 to 2017). In the study overall: An earlier analysis of roughly 610 of the donors reported about 280 Gb of sequence data and 117 million unique TCR beta sequences obtained from some 200 million T cells. Typing coverage varied by locus: about 629-640 donors for A, B, C, DRB1 and DQB1; some 520 for DQA1; about 570 for DPA1; about 450 for DPB1. HLA typing included class I and class II loci at four-digit resolution. All discovery cohort repertoires had been generated on a single sequencing platform. The later analysis used no new phenotypic data to find candidate immune exposures, relying instead on TCR beta sequences and their occurrence across donors. Of the 300 to 450 genotyped donors, 65% to 90% fell in the genetic ancestry cluster associated with self-reported Caucasian donors. Donor age, sex, ethnicity and CMV serostatus were collected together with the repertoire data. A later genetic analysis took genome-wide SNP genotypes for about 65% of the 666 donors and used that subset as a discovery cohort. Among roughly 400 genotyped donors of the cohort, an average of roughly 230,000 unique TCR beta nucleotide sequences was sequenced per donor, of which 15% to 20% were non-productive. To predict cytomegalovirus infection status, the study combined high-throughput TCR immunosequencing, statistical association of individual TCRs with disease status, and machine learning. An early release covering about 600 HLA-typed donors comprised about 300 gigabases of sequencing data and around 80 million unique TCR sequences. Besides the first cohort of roughly 660 subjects, a separate validation cohort made up of roughly 130 different subjects was used. The aim of the study was to test whether cataloging public T cell receptors could identify signatures of past pathogen exposure. In a later analysis, previously published TCR beta repertoires from roughly 710 donors were re-analyzed and high-resolution HLA genotyping was added so that TCR occurrence patterns could be studied. Four or five DR-DQ haplotypes were handled as single units for association and clustering, since linkage in the cohort was strong. An earlier analysis of nearly 600 of the donors applied high-throughput TCR beta sequencing to assess whether each TCR beta V gene segment acted as functional or pseudogenic. The study used immunosequencing to profile the T cell repertoires of more than 650 subjects and linked those repertoires to cytomegalovirus serostatus. Results the study describes overall, beyond this receptor: In an earlier analysis of more than 450 of the donors, most TCR beta V segments were observed in productive rearrangements about 87% or about 30% of the time, broadly matching IMGT annotations. The authors suggested that the approach could potentially be extended to other disease states and immunological phenotypes. V-gene and J-gene trimming of TCR beta chains was associated with a missense DCLRE1C variant in a later genetic analysis, and the association was replicated in an independent cohort. Compared with equally common non-associated chains, HLA-associated TCR beta chains in a later analysis were more clonally expanded and had lower generation probabilities. Cytomegalovirus status was reported to be diagnosed by the classifier with high specificity and sensitivity in both the original and validation cohorts. A later genetic analysis reported fewer N-insertions in productive TCRs among donors in an Asian-associated ancestry cluster than the roughly 640-donor mean. A further reported finding was that TCR beta sequences accurately predicted the HLA-A and HLA-B alleles for most subjects in the first cohort. The study listed 150 to 200 TCR beta chains as associated with cytomegalovirus. Strong co-occurrence of HLA alleles, especially DR and DQ, made assigning TCR associations to individual alleles difficult. Several of the top co-occurrence clusters appeared to be linked to parvovirus B19, influenza, CMV and Epstein-Barr virus, according to a later analysis. Correlated functional status among segregating V segments might reflect linkage disequilibrium, but an unknown experimental factor could not be ruled out. According to a later analysis, TCR association rates differed among HLA loci, with DRB1 alleles showing the most associated TCRs and HLA-C alleles showing the fewest. Because counts were too low, about 15 rarely observed V segments, including chromosome 9 orphons, were left out of the earlier analysis of 500 to 750 of the donors. A later analysis associated 15,000 to 20,000 TCR beta sequences with specific HLA alleles at a false discovery rate of 0.05. Most CMV-associated TCR beta chains appeared to be HLA-restricted in a later analysis, and the HLA associations seemed to be driven largely by CMV exposure. The only immune exposure information available for the cohort was CMV serostatus. A cluster of highly shared sequence variants was judged likely to represent a technical artifact of the sequencing pipeline. Across donors, most TCR sequences were observed very rarely, whereas some public TCRs were present in many individuals. In vitro tests confirmed that a few of the cytomegalovirus-associated TCR beta chains recognize cytomegalovirus antigens. The presence/absence analyses assumed that sequencing depth was roughly uniform across donors, and that assumption may not be true. This cohort had only TCR beta chains sequenced, and the lack of alpha or paired-chain data limited which features could be detected. Because HLA typing was missing for some donors at each locus, association tests included only the typed subset.

The cohort was made up of hundreds of healthy bone marrow donors. At the time of sampling, every cohort member was nominally healthy, though immune exposures that went unrecorded were likely present. The donor was CMV seropositive and was included in the group of 250 to 300 seropositive cohort members. Every donor gave a peripheral blood sample, and the peripheral blood mononuclear cells from that sample were used for TCR beta sequencing. Genomic DNA extraction from the blood cell samples was performed with the Qiagen DNeasy Blood Extraction Kit. Library preparation employed the immunoSEQ multiplex PCR assay. A mixture of 60 forward primers for TCR Vbeta segments and 13 reverse primers for TCR Jbeta segments was used in the multiplex PCR. A multiplex PCR assay on genomic DNA amplified the CDR3 region of rearranged TCR beta genes. On the Illumina HiSeq System, the amplified TCR beta libraries were sequenced as 87-base-pair reads. The paper's processing steps were these. A later analysis tallied around 87 million unique TCR beta chains across the approximately 670 repertoires, and approximately 11 million of those chains were shared by two or more donors. A nearest-neighbor algorithm error-corrected the raw reads and collapsed the reads into unique sequences, merging closely related sequences to remove PCR and sequencing errors. CDR3 sequences were aligned to IMGT reference sequences to assign V, D and J gene segments. Each retained sequence needed at least a six-nucleotide match to both a V gene segment and a J gene segment. A rearrangement was called productive if the CDR3 had no stop codons and remained in frame with V and J, and every other rearrangement was called non-productive. Following IMGT convention, CDR3 was defined as the stretch from the second conserved V-encoded cysteine up to the conserved J-encoded phenylalanine. The earlier analysis of about 560 of the donors excluded any sequence lacking an unambiguous match to a single V gene segment. An earlier analysis of a few hundred of the donors classified V segments as functional when productive rearrangements were above 56.7% and as segregating when the standard deviation between donors was above 5%. To diagnose cytomegalovirus status from the catalog of TCR beta chain sequences, a statistical classification framework was built. V and J gene assignment, in a later analysis, came from comparing TCR nucleotide sequences with IMGT/GENE-DB human TR gene sequences. The TCRdist pipeline was used in a later analysis to assign CDR3 sequences and most-parsimonious VDJ recombination scenarios. In a later analysis, each TCR beta chain was defined by its CDR3 amino acid sequence together with its V-gene family, and reads without a unique V-gene family were excluded. A later analysis removed roughly 590 highly shared, low-generation-probability nucleotide sequences to deal with suspected cross-contamination and a sequencing artifact. For each public chain, a later analysis derived a clonal expansion index from normalized ranks of inferred template counts within each repertoire. Generation probabilities in a later analysis came from a VDJ recombination model fitted to out-of-frame rearrangements, and those results were checked against IGoR. In a later analysis, TCR-TCR, TCR-HLA and TCR-CMV co-occurrence was scored with hypergeometric tests, and a repertoire-size bias correction was applied to TCR pairs. False discovery rates were estimated in a later analysis by permuting HLA or CMV assignments 20 times. In a later analysis, co-occurring TCRs were grouped using DBSCAN, and TCRdist sequence similarity was added for clustering within HLA-allele-positive subsets. For co-occurrence clustering, repertoires with fewer than 30,000 or more than 120,000 public chains were excluded, along with roughly 5 repertoires with anomalous nucleotide sharing. TCRdb took over this immuneACCESS table, retaining in-frame rearrangements with V and J assigned. Such tables are incomplete; in checked studies, under half of the missing clones stem from an unresolved V gene, and the remainder is unexplained. For V, J and clone size, that table is used; D and trimming come from the DNA. Recorded for this sample are 100,000 to 150,000 clones; roughly 77% of them occurred a single time. The top ten hold under 7% of the sample.

This clone was detected only a few times. The antigen this receptor binds is unknown. The junction differs from germline at one of its ends, possibly a read error. This receptor was obtained from a middle-aged woman in good health and CMV-seropositive. Sequencing was done on a sample of PBMCs.

The DNA sequence follows: TGTGCCAGCAGTTACGTCGCCGGGACAGGGGATTCGCCCCTCCACTTT. This yields the protein CASSYVAGTGDSPLHF. The chain is assembled from TRBV6-6 and TRBJ1-6, and 10 junctional nucleotides match TRBD1. The CDR3 spans 16 residues, from the cysteine through the phenylalanine. The CDR3 DNA has 48 bases and is translated from base 1. The germline V gene (reference sequence) yields MNHNY for CDR1 and SVGAGI for CDR2.